The next 25 T cell receptor beta chains were all read from a single sample in a study of Graves' ophthalmopathy and Graves' hyperthyroidism. As the template, RNA transcripts were used to amplify TCR beta CDR3 regions. First-round RT-PCR used HTBI primers; second-round multiplex PCR followed. TCRdb reanalysed the multiplex PCR reads using MiXCR and keeps one entry per CDR3 protein. Of hundreds of thousands of distinct CDR3 sequences listed, roughly 21% were seen once; the top ten hold roughly 3%. The sequenced sample was peripheral blood. These receptors were obtained from a young woman with stable Graves' hyperthyroidism.

This clonotype was counted ten times or more. The chain couples TRBV6-5 to TRBJ1-1; 9 bases agree with TRBD1. The CDR3 runs to 13 residues. Germline V CDR1 and CDR2: MNHEY, SVGAGI. Germline trimming cut 5 bases from V and 9 bases from J; bases unmatched to any gene: 7. The CDR3 region is CASSPGTGSKAFF. The CDR3 DNA follows: TGTGCCAGCAGTCCCGGGACAGGGAGTAAAGCTTTCTTT.

This chain connects TRBV6-1 to TRBJ2-7; 15 bases are a match to TRBD2. V lost 2 bases to trimming and J lost 2 bases; unmatched junction nucleotides: 4. This CDR3 is built from 17 residues. Germline V lookup: CDR1 MNHNS, CDR2 SASEGT. CDR3 sequence (DNA): TGTGCCAGCAGTGAATGGGGACTAGCGGGAGGCCCCTACGAGCAGTACTTC. The encoded protein is CASSEWGLAGGPYEQYF.

The rearrangement joins TRBV18 to TRBJ1-2; D gene uncertain. This CDR3 has 16 residues. Germline V gene lookup returns CDR1 KGHSH and CDR2 LQKENI. The V and J ends lost 1 base and 0 bases respectively, with 12 bases between them. The CDR3 sequence is CASSPLSSEANYGYTF. CDR3 in DNA: TGTGCCAGCTCACCACTGTCGTCGGAAGCTAACTATGGCTACACCTTC.

At least ten counts were recorded for this clonotype. The V gene is TRBV2, the J gene TRBJ2-7; a possible D gene is TRBD2 (6 bases). With 1 base removed from V and 7 bases from J, the gap between germline ends came to 17 bases. The CDR3 consists of 15 residues. Germline CDR1 reads SNHLY; CDR2 reads FYNNEI. The CDR3 sequence is CASSEGRGPLGEQYF. The DNA of the CDR3 is TGTGCCAGCAGTGAAGGGCGGGGCCCCTTGGGGGAGCAGTACTTC.

This clonotype has just a few counts. The chain links TRBV29-1 to TRBJ1-1; D not resolved. Between the trimmed V and J ends, which lost 6 bases and 4 bases, there was a span of 15 bases. The CDR3 runs 13 residues. Germline V gives CDR1 SQVTM, CDR2 ANQGSEA. The CDR3 region has the DNA TGCAGCGTCGGCACACGGACTCTCACTGAAGCTTTCTTT. It translates to CSVGTRTLTEAFF.

This clonotype has only a few counts. This rearrangement joins TRBV27 to TRBJ2-7, with D unclear. The CDR3 has 15 amino acids. Germline values: CDR1 MNHEY, CDR2 SMNVEV (reference sequence). V shed 8 bases and J shed 0 bases, with 17 bases lying between them. CDR3 nucleotides: TGTGCCAGCCAAAGGAACCCCAGGAGCTCCTACGAGCAGTACTTC. It is translated as CASQRNPRSSYEQYF.

In its sample, this clonotype was seen many times. J is TRBJ1-1 and V is TRBV7-2, with TRBD1 matching 10 bases. This CDR3 region has 14 residues. Per the germline V gene, CDR1 is SGHTA and CDR2 is FQGNSA. V was pared by 6 bases and J by 10 bases, with 11 bases of the junction left unmatched. CDR3 loop: CASSNGQGDLRAFF. CDR3 coding DNA: TGTGCCAGCAGTAATGGACAGGGGGACTTGAGAGCTTTCTTT.

This clonotype was counted between two and nine times. The CDR3 DNA sequence: TGTGCCAGCAGCTTAGGCGGGAGGGTTGATGAGCAGTTCTTC. It translates to CASSLGGRVDEQFF. J is TRBJ2-1 and V is TRBV7-3, with 9 positions matching TRBD2. Germline CDR1 SGHTA, CDR2 FQGTGA. V lost 2 bases to trimming and J lost 8 bases; unmatched junction nucleotides: 4. The CDR3 extends over 14 amino acids.

In its sample, this clonotype was seen a few times. The V call is TRBV4-1, the J call TRBJ2-5; D gene uncertain. Per the germline V gene, CDR1 is MGHRA and CDR2 is YSYEKL. Trimming stripped 1 base from V and 5 bases from J, with 8 bases between. CDR3 length: 13 residues. CDR3 nucleotides: TGCGCCAGCAGCCAAGGGCCCGTGGAGACCCAGTACTTC. Protein: CASSQGPVETQYF.

This clonotype came up many times. The chain couples TRBV12-5 to TRBJ1-5, with TRBD1 as a possible D gene (5 bases). Germline CDR1 LGHNT, CDR2 FRNRAP. The V end was cut by 4 bases, the J end by 3 bases, with 22 bases between. The CDR3 covers 18 residues. In DNA form, the CDR3 reads TGTGCTAGTGGTTCATCCCAAGACAGACCTTCTCTCAATCAGCCCCAGCATTTT. Amino acid sequence: CASGSSQDRPSLNQPQHF.

The chain uses TRBV28 and TRBJ1-1; D perhaps matches TRBD1 (6 bases). Germline V gene data show CDR1 as MDHEN and CDR2 as SYDVKM. V was cut by 5 bases and J by 1 base, with 11 bases left in between. The CDR3 contains 14 residues. The CDR3 DNA follows: TGTGCCAGCAGTGCAGGGGATTCGAACACTGAAGCTTTCTTT. Translation: CASSAGDSNTEAFF. Supplemented by reference TRBV28 and TRBJ1-1, the full variable domain reads DVKVTQSSRYLVKRTGEKVFLECVQDMDHENMFWYRQDPGLGLRLIYFSYDVKMKEKGDIPEGYSVSREKKERFSLILESASTNQTSMYLCASSAGDSNTEAFFGQGTRLTVV.

This clonotype was counted at least ten times. The V gene is TRBV9, the J gene TRBJ2-6, with 7 bases fitting TRBD1. Germline V gives CDR1 SGDLS, CDR2 YYNGEE. The V segment lost 4 bases and the J segment 6 bases; nucleotides outside the gene matches: 16. The CDR3 extends over 18 amino acids. The chain's CDR3 is CASSFRQGRGMSANVLTF. CDR3 nucleotides: TGTGCCAGCAGCTTCAGACAGGGACGTGGAATGTCGGCCAACGTCCTGACTTTC.

V is TRBV28 and J is TRBJ1-5; D is perhaps TRBD1 (6 bases). Germline CDR1 reads MDHEN; CDR2 reads SYDVKM. Trimming cost V 10 bases and J 4 bases, with 14 bases left between them. The CDR3 sequence is 13 residues long. CDR3 coding DNA: TGTGCCACCTCCGGGACACCAAATCAGCCCCAGCATTTT. Its translation is CATSGTPNQPQHF. Together with reference TRBV28 and TRBJ1-5, the CDR3 gives the full variable domain: DVKVTQSSRYLVKRTGEKVFLECVQDMDHENMFWYRQDPGLGLRLIYFSYDVKMKEKGDIPEGYSVSREKKERFSLILESASTNQTSMYLCATSGTPNQPQHFGDGTRLSIL.

With respect to this clonotype: The conserved phenylalanine or tryptophan is not found at the CDR3 terminus, so this likely reflects a read error. The chain employs TRBV27 and TRBJ2-7; D may be TRBD2 (6 bases). Germline V lookup: CDR1 MNHEY, CDR2 SMNVEV (reference sequence). Trimming took 3 bases from V and 4 from J, leaving 10 bases between them. The CDR3 spans 13 residues. The CDR3 loop is CASSFSGVYEQYS. The CDR3 DNA is TGTGCCAGCAGTTTTTCGGGAGTGTACGAGCAGTACTCC.

A note on this clonotype: This may stem from a read error, because a much larger clone lies one nucleotide away. The chain uses TRBV12-3 or TRBV12-4 and TRBJ1-2, with 10 bases that match TRBD1. The CDR3 sequence is 12 residues long. V was clipped by 8 bases and J by 4 bases; unmatched bases: 1. The CDR3 here is CASGQGVYGYTF. The CDR3 region has the DNA TGTGCCAGCGGACAGGGGGTCTATGGCTACACCTTC.

The table lists this clonotype with many counts. The J gene is TRBJ1-1, the V gene TRBV20-1, with 7 bases aligning to TRBD1. V was clipped by 0 bases and J by 4 bases; unmatched bases: 5. The CDR3 is made up of 14 amino acids. Germline CDR1 is DFQATT and CDR2 is SNEGSKA (reference sequence). The CDR3 loop is CSARDQTGFTEAFF. For the CDR3, the DNA is TGCAGTGCTAGAGATCAGACAGGGTTCACTGAAGCTTTCTTT.

This clonotype was detected many times. The chain has TRBV29-1 and TRBJ1-1; the match to TRBD1 covers 7 bases. Germline V gene data show CDR1 as SQVTM and CDR2 as ANQGSEA. The CDR3 covers 14 residues. With V trimmed by 6 bases and J by 8 bases, 15 bases remained unmatched. This chain's CDR3 is CSVAGGQGEAEAFF. CDR3 in DNA: TGCAGCGTCGCAGGGGGTCAGGGGGAGGCAGAAGCTTTCTTT.

The CDR3, as DNA: TGTGCCAGCAGTTTTTTAGGGAAAGGGCAGCCCCAGCATTTT. Protein: CASSFLGKGQPQHF. V and J are TRBV12-3 or TRBV12-4 and TRBJ1-5; no definite D call. V lost 3 bases, J lost 7 bases, and 13 bases lay in between. This CDR3 is built from 14 residues.

In this sample, this clonotype turned up many times. CDR3 region: CASSLGPAGVNYGYTF. Here the CDR3 DNA reads TGTGCCAGCAGCTTAGGCCCGGCAGGGGTGAACTATGGCTACACCTTC. The chain links TRBV13 to TRBJ1-2; TRBD1 might be the D (6 bases). CDR1 is PRHDT and CDR2 is FYEKMQ in the germline V gene (reference sequence). The CDR3 is 16 residues long. The V end lost 0 bases, the J end lost 2 bases, and 13 bases lay between the germline ends.

This clonotype has only a few counts. The chain has TRBV2 and TRBJ2-7; TRBD2 aligns across 8 bases. The CDR3 runs 15 residues. Germline V CDR1 and CDR2: SNHLY, FYNNEI. The V gene end was trimmed by 7 bases and the J gene end by 0 bases; junction bases not matched to a gene: 8. CDR3 DNA sequence: TGTGCCAGCACTTTAAAAAGCGGGGGCTCCTACGAGCAGTACTTC. This sequence encodes CASTLKSGGSYEQYF.

Points on this clonotype: Its ends do not fully match the called genes, so a read error is possible. The chain combines TRBV6-2 or TRBV6-3 with TRBJ2-2; D perhaps matches TRBD1 (6 bases). The CDR3 length is 18 residues. CDR1 and CDR2 from the germline V gene are MNHEY and SVGEGT. As DNA, the CDR3 is TGCGCCAGCAGCCAACCCGTGGGGGCATCCGGAAACACCGGGGAGCTGTTTTTT. It specifies CASSQPVGASGNTGELFF.

In this sample, this clonotype turned up many times. The V gene is TRBV16, the J gene TRBJ1-6, with no clear D. V shed 2 bases and J shed 7 bases, with 9 bases lying between them. Germline loops: CDR1 KGHSY, CDR2 FQNENV. The CDR3 spans 14 residues. This CDR3 reads CASSQPTENSPLHF. The CDR3 nucleotides are TGTGCCAGCAGCCAACCCACAGAGAATTCACCCCTCCACTTT.

This chain joins TRBV20-1 and TRBJ2-2, with 9 positions matching TRBD1. Germline assignment: CDR1 DFQATT and CDR2 SNEGSKA (reference sequence). The V and J ends lost 3 bases and 4 bases, in that order; junction bases with no gene match: 3. The CDR3 sequence is 14 residues long. CDR3 in DNA: TGCAGTGCTAGTGCGGGACAGGGCACCGGGGAGCTGTTTTTT. Translation: CSASAGQGTGELFF.

This clonotype has at least ten counts. The CDR3 spells CATSDSQGSGDEQYF. Here the CDR3 DNA reads TGTGCCACCAGTGATTCGCAAGGGTCCGGGGACGAGCAGTACTTC. V usage is TRBV24-1 and J usage is TRBJ2-7; D is perhaps TRBD2 (5 bases). Germline V CDR1 and CDR2: KGHDR, SFDVKD. Trimming cost V 2 bases and J 5 bases, with 15 bases left between them. The CDR3 length is 15 residues.

This clonotype was observed a few times. CDR3 in amino acids: CATSSGYEQYF. The CDR3, as DNA: TGTGCCACCAGCAGCGGCTACGAGCAGTACTTC. This chain joins TRBV15 and TRBJ2-7; unclear D gene. V lost 3 bases and J lost 3, with 3 bases in between. The germline V gene encodes CDR1 LNHNV and CDR2 YYDKDF (reference sequence). The CDR3 runs 11 residues.